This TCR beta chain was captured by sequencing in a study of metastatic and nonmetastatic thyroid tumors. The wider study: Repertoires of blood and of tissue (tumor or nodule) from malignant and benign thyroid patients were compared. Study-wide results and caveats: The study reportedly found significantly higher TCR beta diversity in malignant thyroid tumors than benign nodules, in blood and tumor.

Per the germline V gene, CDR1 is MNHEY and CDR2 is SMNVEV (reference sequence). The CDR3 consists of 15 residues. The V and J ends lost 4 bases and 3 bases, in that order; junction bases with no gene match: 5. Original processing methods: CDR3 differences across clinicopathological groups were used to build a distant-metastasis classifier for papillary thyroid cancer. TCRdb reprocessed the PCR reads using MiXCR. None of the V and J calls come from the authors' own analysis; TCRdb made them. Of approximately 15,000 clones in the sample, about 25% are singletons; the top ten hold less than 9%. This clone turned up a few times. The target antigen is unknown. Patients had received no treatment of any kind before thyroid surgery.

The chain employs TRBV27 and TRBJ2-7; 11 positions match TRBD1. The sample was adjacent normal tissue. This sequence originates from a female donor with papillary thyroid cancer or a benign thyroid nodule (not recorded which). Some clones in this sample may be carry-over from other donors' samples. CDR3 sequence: CASSSSGTGGYEQYF. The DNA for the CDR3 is TGTGCCAGCAGTTCTTCCGGGACAGGGGGCTACGAGCAGTACTTC.